The present TCR beta chain was sequenced within a study of blood T cell repertoires in COVID-19. Study-level information: The United States, Italy and Spain supplied acute and convalescent COVID-19 samples. From T cells, B-cell-depleted T cells, or PBMCs came the material, which was cDNA or gDNA.

The CDR3 runs 16 residues. Per germline, CDR1 MNHNS and CDR2 SASEGT. Unmatched junction bases numbered 16, after V lost 3 bases and J lost 15 bases. In the original processing: Estimation of nucleated cell counts relied on the amplification of reference gene primers. Clones were read by immunoSEQ multiplex PCR, and TCRdb kept only the in-frame ones, dropping some. That table gives V, J and clone size, and the DNA gave D and trimming. Here the sample spans just under 40,000 clones, 75% to 85% being singletons. This receptor was identified in a man between 65 and 85 years old with acute or convalescent COVID-19. Sequenced input: peripheral blood. The chain couples TRBV6-1 to TRBJ1-6; 8 bases are a match to TRBD1. Here the CDR3 DNA reads TGTGCCAGCAGTGATCCCGGGCAGGGGGCCATAAGTCGCCTCCACTTT. It translates to CASSDPGQGAISRLHF.